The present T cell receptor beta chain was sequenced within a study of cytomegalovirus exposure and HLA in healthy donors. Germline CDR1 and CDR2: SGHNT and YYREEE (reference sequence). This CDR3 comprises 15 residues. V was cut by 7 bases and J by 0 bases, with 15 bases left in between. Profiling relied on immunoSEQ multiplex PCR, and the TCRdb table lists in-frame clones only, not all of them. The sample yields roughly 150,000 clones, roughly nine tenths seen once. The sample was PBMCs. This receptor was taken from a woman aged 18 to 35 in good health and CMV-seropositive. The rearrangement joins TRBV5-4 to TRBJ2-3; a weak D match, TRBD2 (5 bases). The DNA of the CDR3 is TGTGCCAGCTCGAGCGGCCTAATTAGCACAGATACGCAGTATTTT. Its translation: CASSSGLISTDTQYF.